These 26 T cell receptor beta chains were sequenced from one sample in a study of blood T cells in healthy people across ages. Through a sample-barcoded 5' primer and a J-beta primer mix, a second PCR was run for roughly 6 to 12 cycles. From the 5' RACE reads, TCRdb called clonotypes with MiXCR, one entry per CDR3 protein. Of around 1.1 million distinct CDR3 sequences listed, 35% to 40% were seen once; the top ten hold around 13%. Sequenced: blood. These receptors originate from a man younger than 30 in good health.

The chain recombines TRBV12-3 or TRBV12-4 with TRBJ2-2; D possibly uses TRBD1 or TRBD2 (5 bases each). Trimming left V 6 bases short and J 7 bases short, with 15 bases between. The CDR3 is made up of 14 amino acids. CDR3 DNA sequence: TGTGCCAGCAGCACCGGGACGGTGAGCGGGGAGCTGTTTTTT. Translating gives CASSTGTVSGELFF.

This chain uses TRBV11-2 with TRBJ2-5; D is undetermined. CDR1 and CDR2 from the germline V gene are SGHAT and FQNNGV. The germline V and J ends were trimmed by 5 bases and 2 bases, with 12 bases remaining between them. There are 14 residues in the CDR3. CDR3 in DNA: TGTGCCAGCAGCCCAATCCGCCAGCAAGAGACCCAGTACTTC. It translates to CASSPIRQQETQYF.

The chain joins TRBV28 to TRBJ1-2; perhaps TRBD1 as D (5 bases). V was trimmed by 5 bases and J by 4 bases, leaving 11 bases between them. From germline, CDR1 is MDHEN and CDR2 SYDVKM. The CDR3 length is 13 residues. The CDR3 nucleotides are TGTGCCAGCAGTCCCTCAGGGTTCTATGGCTACACCTTC. Translation gives CASSPSGFYGYTF.

The chain couples TRBV20-1 to TRBJ1-5; no clear D. The CDR3 length is 14 residues. CDR1 and CDR2 from the germline V gene are DFQATT and SNEGSKA (reference sequence). V was pared by 0 bases and J by 7 bases, with 13 bases between. DNA of the CDR3: TGCAGTGCTAGAGATCAAAAAACGGGGCAGCCCCAGCATTTT. Protein sequence: CSARDQKTGQPQHF.

The chain uses TRBV5-1 and TRBJ2-7; maybe TRBD2 (6 bases). With the DNA end fitting TRBJ2-5 better, the J assignment may be wrong. Germline values: CDR1 SGHRS, CDR2 YFSETQ. The CDR3 is 13 amino acids. DNA for the CDR3: TGCGCCAGCAGCGCAATCGGGGGAGAGACCCAGTACTTC. Its translation is CASSAIGGETQYF.

This clonotype was detected only a few times. CDR3 nucleotide sequence: TGTGCCAGCCTCGGGCAGGGGAACTATGGCTACACCTTC. Protein: CASLGQGNYGYTF. The J gene is TRBJ1-2, the V gene TRBV27; possibly TRBD1 for D (6 bases). CDR1 and CDR2 (germline): MNHEY, SMNVEV (reference sequence). The CDR3 contains 13 residues. Trimming pared 8 bases from V and 2 bases from J, leaving 12 bases between.

This clonotype has ten or more counts. The CDR3 loop is CASSAPEDRVNGYTF. For the CDR3, the DNA is TGTGCCAGCAGCGCCCCTGAGGACAGGGTTAACGGCTACACCTTC. The rearrangement links TRBV9 to TRBJ1-2; 8 nucleotides agree with TRBD1. CDR1 and CDR2 from the germline V gene are SGDLS and YYNGEE. The CDR3 is made up of 15 amino acids. The V and J ends lost 3 bases and 8 bases, in that order; junction bases with no gene match: 12. The whole variable domain, remainder taken from reference TRBV9 and TRBJ1-2, is DSGVTQTPKHLITATGQRVTLRCSPRSGDLSVYWYQQSLDQGLQFLIQYYNGEERAKGNILERFSAQQFPDLHSELNLSSLELGDSALYFCASSAPEDRVNGYTFGSGTRLTVV.

The table lists this clonotype with a few counts. The chain uses TRBV4-1 and TRBJ2-5; D might be TRBD2 (6 bases). The CDR3 is made up of 14 amino acids. V was cut by 3 bases and J by 2 bases, with 10 bases left in between. Germline V gene lookup returns CDR1 MGHRA and CDR2 YSYEKL. The CDR3 DNA sequence: TGCGCCAGCAGCCAGTCGGGGGTACAAGAGACCCAGTACTTC. Translated, it gives CASSQSGVQETQYF.

The V gene is TRBV7-2, the J gene TRBJ1-1, with D perhaps matching TRBD1 (5 bases). Trimming stripped 2 bases from V and 1 base from J, with 14 bases between. The CDR3 runs to 16 residues. CDR1 is SGHTA and CDR2 is FQGNSA in the germline V gene. Here the CDR3 DNA reads TGTGCCAGCAGCTTATGGGCCCTCGGGGGGAACACTGAAGCTTTCTTT. It specifies CASSLWALGGNTEAFF.

The rearrangement links TRBV12-3 or TRBV12-4 to TRBJ1-5, with D hard to call. The CDR3 consists of 14 residues. Between the trimmed V and J ends, which lost 6 bases and 4 bases, there was a span of 13 bases. The CDR3 loop reads CASRNPAGNQPQHF. The CDR3 nucleotides are TGTGCCAGCAGGAACCCTGCGGGGAATCAGCCCCAGCATTTT.

This rearrangement joins TRBV29-1 to TRBJ1-4; D remains unclear. Trimming took 4 bases from V and 7 from J, leaving 10 bases between them. Germline CDR1 reads SQVTM; CDR2 reads ANQGSEA. This CDR3 is 12 amino acids long. The CDR3 bases are TGCAGCGTTGTTCTCGGTGGTGAAAAACTGTTTTTT. Translating gives CSVVLGGEKLFF.

CDR3 DNA sequence: TGCGCCAGCAGCTTTACAACAGGGGGATTTGTAAATGAGCAGTTCTTC. Translated, it gives CASSFTTGGFVNEQFF. The V call is TRBV5-1, the J call TRBJ2-1, with 8 positions matching TRBD1. The germline CDR1 and CDR2 sequences are SGHRS and YFSETQ. This CDR3 region has 16 residues. Unmatched junction bases numbered 11, after V lost 2 bases and J lost 7 bases. The full variable domain, its missing parts supplied by reference TRBV5-1 and TRBJ2-1, is KAGVTQTPRYLIKTRGQQVTLSCSPISGHRSVSWYQQTPGQGLQFLFEYFSETQRNKGNFPGRFSGRQFSNSRSEMNVSTLELGDSALYLCASSFTTGGFVNEQFFGPGTRLTVL.

The chain has TRBV25-1 and TRBJ2-2, with D uncertain. The V end lost 3 bases, the J end lost 6 bases, and 5 bases lay between the germline ends. The germline V gene has CDR1 MGHDK and CDR2 SYGVNS. The CDR3 consists of 12 residues. The CDR3 DNA follows: TGTGCCAGCAGTGATGGACCCGGGGAGCTGTTTTTT. Its protein product is CASSDGPGELFF.

This clonotype has more than one count but fewer than ten. This chain uses TRBV4-1 with TRBJ1-1, with D uncertain. The CDR3 is 14 residues long. The germline V gene encodes CDR1 MGHRA and CDR2 YSYEKL. V lost 1 base, J lost 3 bases, and 9 bases lay in between. This CDR3 reads CASSQVRLDTEAFF. CDR3 in DNA: TGCGCCAGCAGCCAAGTACGATTAGACACTGAAGCTTTCTTT.

The rearrangement uses TRBV7-9 and TRBJ1-2; D may be TRBD1 (6 bases). Germline lookup yields CDR1 SEHNR and CDR2 FQNEAQ (reference sequence). This CDR3 contains 13 residues. Trimming shortened V by 10 bases and J by 6 bases, and 18 bases separated the two germline ends. Here the CDR3 DNA reads TGTGCCACCGTCAAGAGGGGGGGCGATGGCTACACCTTC. Protein: CATVKRGGDGYTF. The complete variable domain, with remaining parts taken from reference TRBV7-9 and TRBJ1-2, reads DTGVSQNPRHKITKRGQNVTFRCDPISEHNRLYWYRQTLGQGPEFLTYFQNEAQLEKSRLLSDRFSAERPKGSFSTLEIQRTEQGDSAMYLCATVKRGGDGYTFGSGTRLTVV.

The rearrangement joins TRBV2 to TRBJ1-4; D gene unclear. Per the germline V gene, CDR1 is SNHLY and CDR2 is FYNNEI. V lost 3 bases and J lost 0, with 14 bases in between. The CDR3 sequence is 17 residues long. CDR3 nucleotide sequence: TGTGCCAGCAGTGAGGGTTTTGAGACGGCAACTAATGAAAAACTGTTTTTT. Its translation is CASSEGFETATNEKLFF.

V usage is TRBV19 and J usage is TRBJ1-2; D call uncertain. The CDR3 runs 12 residues. CDR1 and CDR2 (germline): LNHDA, SQIVND (reference sequence). The germline V and J ends were trimmed by 5 bases and 9 bases, with 13 bases remaining between them. In DNA, the CDR3 is TGTGCCAGTAGTGAAGGCGCAAGGAGCTACACCTTC. The encoded protein is CASSEGARSYTF. The complete variable domain, with remaining parts taken from reference TRBV19 and TRBJ1-2, reads DGGITQSPKYLFRKEGQNVTLSCEQNLNHDAMYWYRQDPGQGLRLIYYSQIVNDFQKGDIAEGYSVSREKKESFPLTVTSAQKNPTAFYLCASSEGARSYTFGSGTRLTVV.

The chain uses TRBV7-2 and TRBJ2-3; D unclear. The CDR3 length is 16 residues. The V end was cut by 5 bases, the J end by 2 bases, with 17 bases between. Germline values: CDR1 SGHTA, CDR2 FQGNSA. CDR3 sequence: CASSAYSSPNTDTQYF. In DNA form, the CDR3 reads TGTGCCAGCAGCGCATACAGTTCTCCTAACACAGATACGCAGTATTTT.

This clonotype was counted once. In nucleotides, the CDR3 is TGTGCCAGCAGCTTCGCCAGGGTCGAAGGGATGAACACTGAAGCTTTCTTT. Translation gives CASSFARVEGMNTEAFF. The chain couples TRBV11-1 to TRBJ1-1; D might be TRBD1 (5 bases). This CDR3 is 17 amino acids long. V lost 3 bases and J lost 0, with 17 bases in between. The V gene's germline CDR1 is SGHAT and CDR2 FQDESV (reference sequence). The full variable domain, in which reference TRBV11-1 and TRBJ1-1 provide the parts outside the CDR3, is EAEVAQSPRYKITEKSQAVAFWCDPISGHATLYWYRQILGQGPELLVQFQDESVVDDSQLPKDRFSAERLKGVDSTLKIQPAELGDSAMYLCASSFARVEGMNTEAFFGQGTRLTVV.

This rearrangement joins TRBV27 to TRBJ2-1; possible D gene TRBD2, 7 bases. Germline assignment: CDR1 MNHEY and CDR2 SMNVEV (reference sequence). This CDR3 is 14 amino acids long. Trimming left V 6 bases short and J 7 bases short, with 16 bases between. CDR3 nucleotide sequence: TGTGCCAGCAGGCCACAGGGAGGGTTGAATGAGCAGTTCTTC. It encodes CASRPQGGLNEQFF.

This clonotype was observed a handful of times. The gene calls are TRBV29-1 and TRBJ2-1; weak D call: TRBD2 (5 bases). V lost 4 bases to trimming and J lost 7 bases, with 11 bases between them. The CDR3 covers 12 residues. The germline V gene has CDR1 SQVTM and CDR2 ANQGSEA. In DNA, the CDR3 is TGCAGCGTTGGAGGAAGAGGGAATGAGCAGTTCTTC. Amino acids: CSVGGRGNEQFF.

This clonotype showed up just a few times. The CDR3 sequence is CASSFGPTNTGELFF. DNA of the CDR3: TGTGCCAGCAGCTTCGGGCCGACGAACACCGGGGAGCTGTTTTTT. The chain links TRBV7-2 to TRBJ2-2; D is unresolved. Trimming took 3 bases from V and 0 from J, leaving 8 bases between them. Germline V CDR1 and CDR2: SGHTA, FQGNSA. The CDR3 is 15 residues long.

A few counts support this clonotype. This chain uses TRBV7-9 with TRBJ2-1; D perhaps matches TRBD2 (5 bases). Trimming cost V 3 bases and J 5 bases, with 14 bases left between them. CDR3 length: 15 amino acids. The germline V gene has CDR1 SEHNR and CDR2 FQNEAQ (reference sequence). CDR3 DNA: TGTGCCAGCAGCTTTGGTAGTACGGGGAACAATGAGCAGTTCTTC. Its translation: CASSFGSTGNNEQFF.

This clonotype was counted between two and nine times. The chain is built from TRBV3-1 and TRBJ2-1; 9 positions agree with TRBD2. CDR1 and CDR2 from the germline V gene are LGHDT and YNNKEL (reference sequence). V gave up 8 bases and J gave up 1 base; unmatched junction bases: 6. CDR3 length: 15 amino acids. CDR3 protein: CASGHSGGSYNEQFF. DNA of the CDR3: TGTGCCAGCGGTCATAGCGGGGGATCCTACAATGAGCAGTTCTTC.

This chain uses TRBV6-6 with TRBJ1-1, with TRBD1 matching over 10 bases. This CDR3 comprises 13 residues. The J segment lost 10 bases and the V segment lost 4 bases, leaving 6 bases of the junction unmatched. The germline gives CDR1 MNHNY, CDR2 SVGAGI (reference sequence). The CDR3 coding sequence is TGTGCCAGCAGTTCGACAGGGGGCAGGGGAGCTTTCTTT. Protein sequence: CASSSTGGRGAFF.

This clonotype was seen a handful of times. V and J are TRBV6-5 and TRBJ1-2, with D uncertain. Trimming stripped 0 bases from V and 3 bases from J, with 14 bases between. CDR1 is MNHEY, CDR2 SVGAGI, per germline. The CDR3 length is 16 residues. The DNA for the CDR3 is TGTGCCAGCAGTTACTCGACGACGGAGCTTTACTATGGCTACACCTTC. Translated: CASSYSTTELYYGYTF.